This T cell receptor beta chain was recovered during a study of OX40 agonist ivuxolimab in advanced cancers. Findings and limits, study-wide: Partial responders dosed at 0.1-3.0 mg/kg displayed clonal expansion ranking among the lowest.

Concerning this clone itself: Its antigen remains unknown.

Repertoires were generated with immunoSEQ multiplex PCR, while TCRdb's copy carries only in-frame clones and drops some. The table records roughly 15,000 clones, around 70% of them present only once. This clonotype was sampled from an adult with an advanced solid tumor such as melanoma, head and neck, liver or kidney cancer. The sample in question was CD4+ or CD8+ T cells sorted from blood, obtained in a trial of the OX40 agonist ivuxolimab.

In DNA form, the CDR3 reads TGTGCCAGTAGTATCAATTCCGGCTACAATGAGCAGTTCTTC. Translation: CASSINSGYNEQFF. The V gene is TRBV19, the J gene TRBJ2-1; unclear D gene. This CDR3 spans 14 amino acids. V gave up 3 bases and J gave up 3 bases, with 9 bases separating them. Per the germline V gene, CDR1 is LNHDA and CDR2 is SQIVND (reference sequence).